The 21 T cell receptor beta chains presented below share a single source sample, sequenced in a study of regulatory T cells in long-lasting Graves disease. Regarding time point: newly diagnosed GD, antithyroid drugs for less than 3 months. TCR sequences were obtained from RNA taken from PBMCs. Construction of TCR beta libraries relied on iRepertoire HTBI primers and on Arm-PCR targeting CDR3 regions. TCRdb redid the calling of the multiplex PCR reads with MiXCR, one entry per CDR3 protein. Of 200,000 to 250,000 distinct CDR3 sequences in the sample, approximately 16% were seen once. This sample comprised peripheral blood mononuclear cells (PBMCs), obtained at new diagnosis, from a patient treated with antithyroid drugs. The source of these receptors is a female donor with Graves disease.

This clonotype appeared many times. The chain links TRBV15 to TRBJ2-7; 10 nucleotides agree with TRBD2. V trimming: 4 bases; J trimming: 3 bases; junction bases outside the gene matches: 9. This CDR3 spans 16 amino acids. Per germline, CDR1 LNHNV and CDR2 YYDKDF (reference sequence). The CDR3 region has the DNA TGTGCCACCAGCACATCTAGCGGGAGATCAGTCTACGAGCAGTACTTC. This translates into CATSTSSGRSVYEQYF. Together with reference TRBV15 and TRBJ2-7, the CDR3 gives the full variable domain: DAMVIQNPRYQVTQFGKPVTLSCSQTLNHNVMYWYQQKSSQAPKLLFHYYDKDFNNEADTPDNFQSRRPNTSFCFLDIRSPGLGDTAMYLCATSTSSGRSVYEQYFGPGTRLTVT.

This clonotype was counted many times. The chain recombines TRBV20-1 with TRBJ2-1; TRBD2 aligns across 12 bases. Germline V gene data show CDR1 as DFQATT and CDR2 as SNEGSKA (reference sequence). The CDR3 extends over 15 amino acids. V lost 8 bases and J lost 3; bases outside the gene matches: 8. This CDR3 is CSLKLAGGNYNEQFF. As DNA, the CDR3 is TGCAGTCTAAAGCTAGCGGGAGGGAACTACAATGAGCAGTTCTTC.

This clonotype has ten or more counts. The genes are TRBV7-3 and TRBJ2-3, with D possibly matching TRBD1 (6 bases). With 2 bases removed from V and 4 bases from J, the gap between germline ends came to 13 bases. Germline V gene lookup returns CDR1 SGHTA and CDR2 FQGTGA. This CDR3 has 15 residues. As DNA, the CDR3 is TGTGCCAGCAGCTTACCAGGGGATCCCCCAGATACGCAGTATTTT. This codes for CASSLPGDPPDTQYF.

This clonotype has at least ten counts. The chain carries TRBV10-3 and TRBJ2-7; no clear D. The V end lost 4 bases, the J end lost 3 bases, and 19 bases lay between the germline ends. In germline, CDR1 is ENHRY, CDR2 SYGVKD. CDR3 length: 16 residues. The CDR3 protein is CAISADDLPSYYEQYF. Written as DNA, the CDR3 is TGTGCCATCAGTGCCGATGACCTTCCCTCCTACTACGAGCAGTACTTC.

This clonotype was found many times. The chain links TRBV6-1 to TRBJ2-7; the D gene could be TRBD1 or TRBD2 (5 bases each). CDR1 is MNHNS, CDR2 SASEGT, per germline. V lost 6 bases and J 5 bases, leaving 14 bases between the germline ends. The CDR3 sequence is 13 residues long. As DNA, the CDR3 is TGTGCCAGCAGGGGACCGTCCCGGAACGAGCAGTACTTC. It encodes CASRGPSRNEQYF.

This clonotype came up many times. The chain combines TRBV30 with TRBJ2-2; 8 bases fit TRBD1. This CDR3 region has 15 residues. J gave up 8 bases and V 0 bases, and 8 bases lay outside the gene matches. Germline assignment: CDR1 GTSNPN and CDR2 SVGIG (reference sequence). The CDR3 bases are TGTGCCTGGAGTGTACTCGCAGGGGGCGCGGGGGAGCTGTTTTTT. Its protein product is CAWSVLAGGAGELFF.

This clonotype was seen ten or more times. V and J are TRBV12-3 or TRBV12-4 and TRBJ2-1; D is uncertain. This CDR3 is built from 11 residues. Trimming removed 3 bases from V and 6 bases from J, with 3 bases in between. CDR3 DNA sequence: TGTGCCAGCAGTTTTTCCAATGAGCAGTTCTTC. Its translation is CASSFSNEQFF.

The table lists this clonotype with many counts. The CDR3 reads CSARDKRISTDTQYF. The DNA for the CDR3 is TGCAGTGCTAGAGACAAGCGTATTAGCACAGATACGCAGTATTTT. The chain links TRBV20-1 to TRBJ2-3; unclear D gene. Per the germline V gene, CDR1 is DFQATT and CDR2 is SNEGSKA (reference sequence). This CDR3 contains 15 residues. V was trimmed by 0 bases and J by 0 bases, leaving 10 bases between them.

The V gene is TRBV9, the J gene TRBJ1-5, with D hard to call. The CDR3 loop spans 15 amino acids. CDR1 and CDR2 from the germline V gene are SGDLS and YYNGEE. The V gene lost 1 base and the J gene lost 7 bases, with 15 bases spanning the gap. CDR3 nucleotide sequence: TGTGCCAGCAGCGTACACGACGGACTCGGGCAGCCCCAGCATTTT. This codes for CASSVHDGLGQPQHF.

This clonotype was seen more than once but under ten times. The rearrangement uses TRBV7-3 and TRBJ2-3; TRBD1 might be the D (5 bases). Germline V gene lookup returns CDR1 SGHTA and CDR2 FQGTGA. CDR3 length equals 15 residues. With 3 bases removed from V and 0 bases from J, the gap between germline ends came to 10 bases. The CDR3 loop reads CASSFQGSSTDTQYF. In DNA form, the CDR3 reads TGTGCCAGCAGCTTCCAGGGATCTAGCACAGATACGCAGTATTTT.

This clonotype was counted a single time. This chain connects TRBV30 to TRBJ2-7; the D gene is possibly TRBD1 (5 bases). The CDR3 spans 13 residues. In germline, CDR1 is GTSNPN, CDR2 SVGIG (reference sequence). The V gene lost 2 bases and the J gene lost 3 bases, with 11 bases spanning the gap. CDR3 residues: CAWSPREIYEQYF. The CDR3 nucleotides are TGTGCCTGGAGTCCCAGGGAAATCTACGAGCAGTACTTC.

This clonotype is medium-sized by share. The rearrangement uses TRBV12-3 or TRBV12-4 and TRBJ1-6; D unresolved. V lost 3 bases and J 6 bases, leaving 9 bases between the germline ends. The CDR3 has 14 amino acids. CDR3 coding DNA: TGTGCCAGCAGTTTTCAAGGGAGTAATTCACCCCTCCACTTT. This codes for CASSFQGSNSPLHF.

A note on this clonotype: Given a far larger clone just one base away, this is likely a sequencing read error. This chain connects TRBV28 to TRBJ2-3, with 12 nucleotides matching TRBD2. The V segment lost 5 bases and the J segment 0 bases; nucleotides outside the gene matches: 6. Germline CDR1 and CDR2: MDHEN and SYDVKM. This CDR3 contains 17 residues. The CDR3 DNA reads as TGTGCCAGCAGTGACCCTGGGACTAGCGGGAGCACAGATACGCAGTATTTT. It specifies CASSDPGTSGSTDTQYF.

This clonotype was picked up many times. The CDR3 DNA sequence: TGTGCCAGCATTCAGGCCTCTGACAGGGATGTCGACGAGCAGTACTTC. Residues: CASIQASDRDVDEQYF. This rearrangement joins TRBV6-2 or TRBV6-3 to TRBJ2-7; 7 nucleotides match TRBD1. CDR1 and CDR2 from the germline V gene are MNHEY and SVGEGT. The CDR3 consists of 16 residues. With V trimmed by 7 bases and J by 5 bases, 17 bases remained unmatched.

The V gene is TRBV20-1, the J gene TRBJ2-7, with 8 bases matching TRBD2. This CDR3 region has 15 residues. With 0 bases clipped from V and 6 bases from J, the junction kept 10 bases outside the gene matches. In germline, CDR1 is DFQATT, CDR2 SNEGSKA (reference sequence). The CDR3 DNA is TGCAGTGCTAGAGATCAAGTAAGCGGGAGAGGCGAGCAGTACTTC. Protein: CSARDQVSGRGEQYF.

With regard to this clonotype: A much larger clone lies a single base off, so this may be a read error. This chain joins TRBV28 and TRBJ1-5; tentatively, D is TRBD1 (6 bases). Per germline, CDR1 MDHEN and CDR2 SYDVKM. The CDR3 contains 15 residues. The CDR3 is CASSKSQGSIQPQHF. CDR3 coding DNA: TGTGCCAGCAGTAAGTCCCAGGGGAGCATTCAGCCCCAGCATTTT.

This clonotype came up many times. The chain has TRBV20-1 and TRBJ1-1; D call uncertain. The germline V gene has CDR1 DFQATT and CDR2 SNEGSKA (reference sequence). The CDR3 contains 14 residues. V was pared by 0 bases and J by 1 base, with 9 bases between. CDR3 amino acids: CSARDQNGNTEAFF. CDR3 DNA sequence: TGCAGTGCTAGAGATCAAAACGGGAACACTGAAGCTTTCTTT.

This clonotype was counted many times. CDR3 loop: CASSPQGGFSTDTQYF. CDR3 DNA sequence: TGTGCCAGCAGCCCCCAGGGCGGTTTTAGCACAGATACGCAGTATTTT. The V call is TRBV9, the J call TRBJ2-3; D might be TRBD1 (5 bases). The CDR3 length is 16 residues. Germline values: CDR1 SGDLS, CDR2 YYNGEE. The ends were cut back, 4 bases at V and 0 bases at J, with 15 bases in the middle.

This clonotype was recorded a few times. A much more abundant neighbour one base away suggests this may be a read error. The rearrangement uses TRBV11-2 and TRBJ2-5; TRBD2 aligns across 8 bases. The J call may be mistaken, given a closer DNA end match to TRBJ2-1. The CDR3 runs to 16 residues. Germline assignment: CDR1 SGHAT and CDR2 FQNNGV. The CDR3 loop reads CASSQDGTSGYREQFF. The CDR3 DNA reads as TGTGCCAGCAGCCAAGATGGGACTAGTGGGTACCGTGAGCAGTTCTTC.

This clonotype was counted at least ten times. The gene calls are TRBV11-3 and TRBJ2-1; D is undetermined. V gave up 1 base and J gave up 9 bases, with 10 bases separating them. In germline, CDR1 is SGHNT, CDR2 YENEEA. CDR3 length: 13 amino acids. The DNA for the CDR3 is TGTGCCAGCAGCTTAGTTTCGGTGGGTGAGCAGTTCTTC. Encoded protein: CASSLVSVGEQFF.

This clonotype showed up many times. This CDR3 reads CSASRQRTDTQYF. CDR3 coding DNA: TGCAGTGCTTCACGACAGCGCACAGATACGCAGTATTTT. The chain employs TRBV20-1 and TRBJ2-3; perhaps TRBD1 as D (5 bases). The CDR3 is made up of 13 amino acids. V lost 5 bases and J 1 base, leaving 10 bases between the germline ends. The V gene's germline CDR1 is DFQATT and CDR2 SNEGSKA (reference sequence).